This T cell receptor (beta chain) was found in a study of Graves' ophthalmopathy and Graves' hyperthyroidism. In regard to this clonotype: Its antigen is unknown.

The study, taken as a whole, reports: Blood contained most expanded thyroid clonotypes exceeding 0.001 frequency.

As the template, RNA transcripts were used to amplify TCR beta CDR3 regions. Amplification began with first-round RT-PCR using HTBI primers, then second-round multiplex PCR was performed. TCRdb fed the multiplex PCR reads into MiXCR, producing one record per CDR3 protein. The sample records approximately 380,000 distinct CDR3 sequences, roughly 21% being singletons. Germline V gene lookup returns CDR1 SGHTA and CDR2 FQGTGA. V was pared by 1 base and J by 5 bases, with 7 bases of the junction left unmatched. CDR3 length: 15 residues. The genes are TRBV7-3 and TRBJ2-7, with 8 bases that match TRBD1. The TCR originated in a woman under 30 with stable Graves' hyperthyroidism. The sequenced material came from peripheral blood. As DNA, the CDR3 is TGTGCCAGCAGCTTAAGCGGGACAGGTCAGGACGAGCAGTACTTC. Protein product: CASSLSGTGQDEQYF.